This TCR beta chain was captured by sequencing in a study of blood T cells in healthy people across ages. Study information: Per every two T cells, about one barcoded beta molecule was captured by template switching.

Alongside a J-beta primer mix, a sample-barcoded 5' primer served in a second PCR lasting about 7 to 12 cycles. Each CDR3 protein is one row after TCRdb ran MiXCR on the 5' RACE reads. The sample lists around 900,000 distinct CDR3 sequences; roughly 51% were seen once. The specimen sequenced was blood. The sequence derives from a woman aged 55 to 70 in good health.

In nucleotides, the CDR3 is TGCAGCGCTGGACGTGCCGGGACTAGCGTGGTCAATGAGCAGTTCTTC. Protein sequence: CSAGRAGTSVVNEQFF. V and J are TRBV29-1 and TRBJ2-1; 10 bases match TRBD2. Germline loops: CDR1 SQVTM, CDR2 ANQGSEA. V lost 7 bases to trimming and J lost 6 bases; unmatched junction nucleotides: 15. This CDR3 comprises 16 residues.